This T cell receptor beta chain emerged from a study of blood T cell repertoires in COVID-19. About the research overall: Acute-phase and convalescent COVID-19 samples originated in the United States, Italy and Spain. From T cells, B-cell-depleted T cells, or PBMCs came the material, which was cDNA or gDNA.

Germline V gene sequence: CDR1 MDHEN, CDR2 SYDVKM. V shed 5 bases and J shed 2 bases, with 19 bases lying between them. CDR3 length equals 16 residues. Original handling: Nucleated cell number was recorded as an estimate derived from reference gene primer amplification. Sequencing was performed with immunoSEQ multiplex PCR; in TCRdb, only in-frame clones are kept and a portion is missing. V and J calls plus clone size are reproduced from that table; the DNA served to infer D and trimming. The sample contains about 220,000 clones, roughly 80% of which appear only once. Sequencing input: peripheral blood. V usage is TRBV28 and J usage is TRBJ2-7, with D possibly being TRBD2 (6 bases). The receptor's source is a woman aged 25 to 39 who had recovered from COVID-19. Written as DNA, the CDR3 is TGTGCCAGCAGTGAAACCGGGACTCTAGGAACCTACGAGCAGTACTTC. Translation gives CASSETGTLGTYEQYF.